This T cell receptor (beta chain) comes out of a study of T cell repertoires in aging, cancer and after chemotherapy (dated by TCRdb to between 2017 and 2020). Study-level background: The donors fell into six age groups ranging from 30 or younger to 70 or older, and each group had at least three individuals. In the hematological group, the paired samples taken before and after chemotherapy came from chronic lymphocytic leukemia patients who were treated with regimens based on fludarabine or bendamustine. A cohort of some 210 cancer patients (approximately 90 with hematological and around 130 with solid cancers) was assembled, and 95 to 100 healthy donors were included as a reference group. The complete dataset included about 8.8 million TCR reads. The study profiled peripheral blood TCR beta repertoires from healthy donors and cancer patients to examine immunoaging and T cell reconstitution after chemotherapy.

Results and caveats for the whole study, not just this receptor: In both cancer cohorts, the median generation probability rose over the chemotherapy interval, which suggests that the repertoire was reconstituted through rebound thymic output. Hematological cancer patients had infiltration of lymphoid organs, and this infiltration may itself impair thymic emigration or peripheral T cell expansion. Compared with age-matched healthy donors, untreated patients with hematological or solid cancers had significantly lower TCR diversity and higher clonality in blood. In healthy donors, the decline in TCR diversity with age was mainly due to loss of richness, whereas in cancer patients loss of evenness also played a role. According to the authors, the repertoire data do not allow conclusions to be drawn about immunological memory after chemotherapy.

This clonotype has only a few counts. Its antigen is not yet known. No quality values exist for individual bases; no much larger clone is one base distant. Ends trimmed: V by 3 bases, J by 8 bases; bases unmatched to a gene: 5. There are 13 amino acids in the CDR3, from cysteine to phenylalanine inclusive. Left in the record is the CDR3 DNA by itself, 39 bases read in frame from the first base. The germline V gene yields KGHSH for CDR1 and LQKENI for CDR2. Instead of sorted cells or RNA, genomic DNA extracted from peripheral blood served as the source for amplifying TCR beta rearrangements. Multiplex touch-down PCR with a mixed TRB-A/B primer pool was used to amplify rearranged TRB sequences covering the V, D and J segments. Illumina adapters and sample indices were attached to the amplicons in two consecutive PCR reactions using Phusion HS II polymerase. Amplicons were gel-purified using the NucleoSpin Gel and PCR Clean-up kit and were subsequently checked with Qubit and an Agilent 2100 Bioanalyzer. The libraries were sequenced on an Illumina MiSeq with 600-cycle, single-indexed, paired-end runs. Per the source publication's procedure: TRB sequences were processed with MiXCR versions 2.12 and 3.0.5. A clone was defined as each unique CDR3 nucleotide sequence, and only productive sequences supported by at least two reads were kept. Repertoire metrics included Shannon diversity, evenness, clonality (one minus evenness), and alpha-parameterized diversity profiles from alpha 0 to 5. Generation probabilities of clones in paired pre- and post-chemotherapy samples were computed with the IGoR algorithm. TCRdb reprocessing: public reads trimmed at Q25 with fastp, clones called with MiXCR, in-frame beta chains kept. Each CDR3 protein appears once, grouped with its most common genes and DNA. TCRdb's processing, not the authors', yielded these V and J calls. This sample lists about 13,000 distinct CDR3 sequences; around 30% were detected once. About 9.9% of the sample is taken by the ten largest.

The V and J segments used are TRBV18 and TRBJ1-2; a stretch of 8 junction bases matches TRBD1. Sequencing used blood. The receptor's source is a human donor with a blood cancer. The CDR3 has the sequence CASSPGQAPGYTF. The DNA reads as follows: TGTGCCAGCTCACCGGGACAGGCCCCGGGCTACACCTTC. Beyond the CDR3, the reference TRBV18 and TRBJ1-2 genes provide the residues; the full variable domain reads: NAGVMQNPRHLVRRRGQEARLRCSPMKGHSHVYWYRQLPEEGLKFMVYLQKENIIDESGMPKERFSAEFPKEGPSILRIQQVVRGDSAAYFCASSPGQAPGYTFGSGTRLTVV.